The rows below give T cell receptor beta chains drawn from one sample of a study of shared clonotypes between healthy human individuals. The repertoire was sequenced with immunoSEQ multiplex PCR; TCRdb's copy has only in-frame clones and lacks some. The repertoire has about 1 million clones, around 74% of them found once; the top ten carry about 1.5%. Sequenced input: memory CD4+ T cells sorted from blood. The receptor source for this set is a man aged 18 to 29 in good health. CDR3s include the opening cysteine and the closing phenylalanine or tryptophan.

j_call: TRBJ2-1
v_call: TRBV5-1
cdr3_aa: CASSSGRGEQFF

j_call: TRBJ2-2
v_call: TRBV19
cdr3_aa: CASRPGLAGGTVTGELFF

j_call: TRBJ2-5
v_call: TRBV5-4
cdr3_aa: CASSLIGTQQETQYF

j_call: TRBJ2-7
v_call: TRBV15
cdr3_aa: CATNTDWGAAYEQYF

j_call: TRBJ1-5
v_call: TRBV4-3
cdr3_aa: CASSQESGPGSNQPQHF

j_call: TRBJ1-1
v_call: TRBV2
cdr3_aa: CASTTGHRGTEAFF

j_call: TRBJ1-5
v_call: TRBV6-1
cdr3_aa: CASSGGFNNQPQHF

j_call: TRBJ1-4
v_call: TRBV6-5
cdr3_aa: CASSWDREKLFF

j_call: TRBJ1-6
v_call: TRBV6-5
cdr3_aa: CASSYGRGRSPLHF

j_call: TRBJ2-3
v_call: TRBV7-9
cdr3_aa: CASSPLTGTDTQYF

j_call: TRBJ2-3
v_call: TRBV10-3
cdr3_aa: CAISERGLAGASTDTQYF

j_call: TRBJ2-2
v_call: TRBV5-1
cdr3_aa: CASSSSSPDTGELFF

j_call: TRBJ2-2
v_call: TRBV5-1
cdr3_aa: CASSAGTPSTGELFF

j_call: TRBJ1-5
v_call: TRBV18
cdr3_aa: CASSPSTGIGQPQHF

j_call: TRBJ2-7
v_call: TRBV28
cdr3_aa: CASSLAPYEQYF

j_call: TRBJ2-5
v_call: TRBV19
cdr3_aa: CASRKGTSGRAGVETQYF

j_call: TRBJ2-2
v_call: TRBV2
cdr3_aa: CASRPQGGTGELFF

j_call: TRBJ1-4
v_call: TRBV27
cdr3_aa: CASSSSGGKDEKLFF

j_call: TRBJ2-2
v_call: TRBV20-1
cdr3_aa: CSARVTGELFF

j_call: TRBJ1-1
v_call: TRBV30
cdr3_aa: CAWRKSGGTEAFF

j_call: TRBJ2-5
v_call: TRBV6-6
cdr3_aa: CASSLRQGGKETQYF

j_call: TRBJ1-1
v_call: TRBV7-2
cdr3_aa: CASSPQGQVGTEAFF

j_call: TRBJ2-7
v_call: TRBV11-2
cdr3_aa: CASSLDGGLAGTEQYF

j_call: TRBJ1-1
v_call: TRBV6-5
cdr3_aa: CASSSGKVNTEAFF

j_call: TRBJ2-7
v_call: TRBV11-2
cdr3_aa: CASSFKGYEQYF

j_call: TRBJ1-4
v_call: TRBV14
cdr3_aa: CASSQAVEGRGYEKLFF

j_call: TRBJ1-1
v_call: TRBV18
cdr3_aa: CASSSGGNTEAFF

j_call: TRBJ2-5
v_call: TRBV21-1
cdr3_aa: CASRTRGDPVDF

j_call: TRBJ2-1
v_call: TRBV5-4
cdr3_aa: CASSFRMGEQFF

j_call: TRBJ2-5
v_call: TRBV7-2
cdr3_aa: CASSLAGGGETQYF

j_call: TRBJ2-3
v_call: TRBV2
cdr3_aa: CASSADTQYF

j_call: TRBJ2-6
v_call: TRBV5-1
cdr3_aa: CASSPRASTSGANVLTF

j_call: TRBJ2-2
v_call: TRBV19
cdr3_aa: CASSRRAVTGELFF

j_call: TRBJ2-5
v_call: TRBV6-1
cdr3_aa: CASSDLERGRQETQYF

j_call: TRBJ2-1
v_call: TRBV5-4
cdr3_aa: CASGGGGMNNEQFF

j_call: TRBJ1-2
v_call: TRBV7-2
cdr3_aa: CASSYGQGTDGYTF

j_call: TRBJ1-3
v_call: TRBV28
cdr3_aa: CASSSQGLGNTIYF

j_call: TRBJ1-6
v_call: TRBV7-2
cdr3_aa: CASSSHPGVDSPLHF

j_call: TRBJ2-7
v_call: TRBV7-2
cdr3_aa: CASSLVGTAYEQYF

j_call: TRBJ2-5
v_call: TRBV29-1
cdr3_aa: CSLRAQETQYF

j_call: TRBJ1-5
v_call: TRBV20-1
cdr3_aa: CSARDSGSQHF

j_call: TRBJ2-3
v_call: TRBV18
cdr3_aa: CASSPLGRADTQYF

j_call: TRBJ1-2
v_call: TRBV7-9
cdr3_aa: CASSPGQSIGYTF

j_call: TRBJ2-7
v_call: TRBV4-1
cdr3_aa: CASSPLDVTGGYEQYF

j_call: TRBJ1-4
v_call: TRBV14
cdr3_aa: CASSRAGPEKLFF

j_call: TRBJ1-2
v_call: TRBV10-3
cdr3_aa: CAISENTALGGYTF

j_call: TRBJ2-3
v_call: TRBV7-7
cdr3_aa: CASSLVGTDTQYF

j_call: TRBJ2-7
v_call: TRBV19
cdr3_aa: CASSIGGQGPYEQYF

j_call: TRBJ2-3
v_call: TRBV2
cdr3_aa: CACQGGLGGTQYF

j_call: TRBJ1-3
v_call: TRBV9
cdr3_aa: CASSPGASGNTIYF

j_call: TRBJ1-1
v_call: TRBV7-3
cdr3_aa: CASSLGVSPNTEAFF

j_call: TRBJ2-7
v_call: TRBV2
cdr3_aa: CASSESIRGPRYEQYF

j_call: TRBJ1-5
v_call: TRBV4-1
cdr3_aa: CASSQEGYGDKHF

j_call: TRBJ1-5
v_call: TRBV6-6
cdr3_aa: CASSYYSNQPQHF